A selection of T cell receptor beta chains follows, all from one sample in a study of T cells in pancreatic ductal adenocarcinoma. TCRdb keeps only in-frame clones here, not all; method: immunoSEQ multiplex PCR. The table includes about 29,000 clones, approximately 90% detected once. Sequenced material: PBMCs. The source is a human donor with pancreatic ductal adenocarcinoma. Each CDR3 is given with its conserved first and last residue. A D gene is named only where the DNA matches it firmly. The size of a clone is reported for some rows only, either as once, few or many, or as a class for expanded clones.

d_gene | abundance | j_gene | v_gene | CDR3aa | CDR3nt
. | . | TRBJ2-4 | TRBV7-6 | CASSPTAGALAKNIQYF | TGTGCCAGCAGCCCGACAGCCGGCGCACTAGCCAAAAACATTCAGTACTTC
. | . | TRBJ2-1 | TRBV5-1 | CASSNGQSYNEQFF | TGCGCCAGCAGTAATGGACAGTCCTACAATGAGCAGTTCTTC
. | . | TRBJ1-5 | TRBV6-5 | CASSQTGTDPRPQHF | TGTGCCAGCAGCCAAACCGGGACGGACCCTCGGCCCCAGCATTTT
TRBD1 | . | TRBJ2-7 | TRBV19 | CASSRTGGEQYF | TGTGCCAGTAGCCGGACAGGGGGCGAGCAGTACTTC
TRBD1 | . | TRBJ2-5 | TRBV7-3 | CASSLRDRDSLPQETQYF | TGTGCCAGCAGCCTACGGGACAGAGACTCCCTACCGCAAGAGACCCAGTACTTC
. | . | TRBJ1-3 | TRBV6-1 | CASSVLGRSSSGNTIYF | TGTGCCAGCAGTGTCTTGGGCAGATCCTCCTCTGGAAACACCATATATTTT
. | . | TRBJ2-7 | TRBV20-1 | CSASGVYEQYF | TGCAGTGCTAGTGGCGTGTACGAGCAGTACTTC
TRBD2 | . | TRBJ2-1 | TRBV6-1 | CASSEAASGAYNEQFF | TGTGCCAGCAGTGAAGCAGCTAGCGGAGCCTACAATGAGCAGTTCTTC
TRBD2 | . | TRBJ2-1 | TRBV4-3 | CASSQGRSGRAGEQFF | TGCGCCAGCAGCCAAGGGCGTAGCGGGAGGGCAGGTGAGCAGTTCTTC
TRBD1 | . | TRBJ2-7 | TRBV7-9 | CASSTGQSTYEQYF | TGTGCCAGCAGCACGGGACAGTCAACCTACGAGCAGTACTTC
TRBD1 | . | TRBJ2-1 | TRBV15 | CATMRTGGADEQFF | TGTGCCACCATGAGAACAGGGGGTGCGGATGAGCAGTTCTTC
TRBD1 | . | TRBJ2-1 | TRBV6-1 | CASTLGQGRYNEQFF | TGTGCCAGCACCTTGGGACAGGGAAGATACAATGAGCAGTTCTTC
. | . | TRBJ1-4 | TRBV19 | CASSIDQGEKLFF | TGTGCCAGTAGTATTGACCAGGGGGAAAAACTGTTTTTT
TRBD1 | . | TRBJ1-3 | TRBV28 | CASRDRGSSGNTIYF | TGTGCCAGCAGGGACAGGGGAAGCTCTGGAAACACCATATATTTT
. | once | TRBJ2-7 | TRBV10-3 | CAITETGDSYEQYF | TGTGCCATCACTGAGACAGGCGACTCCTACGAGCAGTACTTC
TRBD1 | . | TRBJ1-5 | TRBV5-6 | CASSLWTGAWGSNQPQHF | TGTGCCAGCAGCTTGTGGACAGGGGCGTGGGGTAGCAATCAGCCCCAGCATTTT
. | . | TRBJ1-1 | TRBV7-9 | CASSLAEGFTEAFF | TGTGCCAGCAGCTTAGCCGAGGGGTTCACTGAAGCTTTCTTT
. | . | TRBJ2-7 | TRBV2 | CASSVAVGSYF | .
TRBD1 | . | TRBJ1-1 | TRBV6-5 | CASSYSQGVGEAFF | TGTGCCAGCAGCTACTCGCAGGGGGTGGGTGAAGCTTTCTTT
. | . | TRBJ1-2 | TRBV27 | CASSLSGQSYGYTF | TGTGCCAGCAGTTTAAGCGGACAGAGCTATGGCTACACCTTC